Each of the 24 T cell receptor beta chains below was sequenced from the same sample in a study of blood T cells in healthy people across ages. Primers used in a second PCR of about 6 to 11 cycles were a sample-barcoded 5' primer and a J-beta primer mix. TCRdb used MiXCR to reprocess the 5' RACE reads, holding one entry per CDR3 protein. Of roughly 1.4 million distinct CDR3 sequences in the sample, 55% to 75% were seen once. The sample comprised blood. The receptors here all came from a man between 18 and 29 years old in good health.

This chain joins TRBV5-1 and TRBJ2-2; 9 nucleotides line up with TRBD1. Germline trimming cut 0 bases from V and 7 bases from J; bases unmatched to any gene: 4. Germline loops: CDR1 SGHRS, CDR2 YFSETQ. The CDR3 sequence is 15 residues long. The CDR3 protein is CASSLEQGAIGELFF. The DNA of the CDR3 is TGCGCCAGCAGCTTGGAACAGGGGGCGATCGGGGAGCTGTTTTTT. The full variable domain, its missing parts supplied by reference TRBV5-1 and TRBJ2-2, is KAGVTQTPRYLIKTRGQQVTLSCSPISGHRSVSWYQQTPGQGLQFLFEYFSETQRNKGNFPGRFSGRQFSNSRSEMNVSTLELGDSALYLCASSLEQGAIGELFFGEGSRLTVL.

The CDR3: CASSLQPGGGTDTQYF. The CDR3 bases are TGTGCCAGCAGCCTTCAACCCGGGGGGGGCACAGATACGCAGTATTTT. This rearrangement joins TRBV7-2 to TRBJ2-3; TRBD2 matches at 8 bases. Germline assignment: CDR1 SGHTA and CDR2 FQGNSA. CDR3 length equals 16 residues. The V gene end was trimmed by 5 bases and the J gene end by 1 base; junction bases not matched to a gene: 8.

V gene TRBV4-1 combines with J gene TRBJ2-5, with 9 bases identical to TRBD2. The CDR3 extends over 16 amino acids. Germline V gene lookup returns CDR1 MGHRA and CDR2 YSYEKL. The ends lost 4 bases at V and 2 bases at J; junction bases unmatched: 8. CDR3 sequence reads: CASSLWTSVNQETQYF. The CDR3 DNA follows: TGCGCCAGCAGCCTCTGGACTAGCGTTAATCAAGAGACCCAGTACTTC.

This chain connects TRBV4-2 to TRBJ1-2; D unresolved. V dropped 0 bases and J dropped 4 bases, with 15 bases sitting between them. Germline CDR1 is LGHNA and CDR2 is YNFKEQ. This CDR3 is built from 16 residues. CDR3 sequence reads: CASSQDWTDQTYGYTF. The CDR3 DNA sequence: TGTGCCAGCAGCCAAGATTGGACGGACCAAACCTATGGCTACACCTTC.

The chain couples TRBV4-1 to TRBJ2-7; tentative D call: TRBD2 (6 bases). The germline V gene has CDR1 MGHRA and CDR2 YSYEKL. The CDR3 has 17 amino acids. The V end lost 0 bases, the J end lost 7 bases, and 22 bases lay between the germline ends. CDR3 protein: CASSQETREPMVREQYF. As DNA, the CDR3 is TGCGCCAGCAGCCAAGAGACCCGGGAGCCAATGGTCCGGGAGCAGTACTTC.

The V call is TRBV29-1, the J call TRBJ2-3; TRBD1 matches at 7 bases. With V trimmed by 1 base and J by 3 bases, 4 bases remained unmatched. CDR1 SQVTM and CDR2 ANQGSEA come from the germline V gene. CDR3 length: 14 residues. Written as DNA, the CDR3 is TGCAGCGTTGAAGGAGGGGGACAGACAGATACGCAGTATTTT. It specifies CSVEGGGQTDTQYF.

This clonotype has just a few counts. The CDR3 nucleotides are TGTGCCAGCAGCCAAGATAGGGCCAGGACAGGTGAAGCTTTCTTT. Amino acids: CASSQDRARTGEAFF. This chain joins TRBV4-2 and TRBJ1-1; 7 bases are shared with TRBD1. CDR1 is LGHNA and CDR2 is YNFKEQ in the germline V gene. The CDR3 consists of 15 residues. The V gene end was trimmed by 0 bases and the J gene end by 7 bases; junction bases not matched to a gene: 8.

CDR3 region: CASSPLRGRYPYEQYF. The CDR3 DNA follows: TGCGCCAGCAGCCCTCTCAGGGGGAGATACCCCTACGAGCAGTACTTC. The chain carries TRBV4-1 and TRBJ2-7, with 7 bases aligning to TRBD1. Trimming cost V 4 bases and J 2 bases; bases outside gene matches: 11. There are 16 residues in the CDR3. In germline, CDR1 is MGHRA, CDR2 YSYEKL.

This clonotype was seen a few times. The rearrangement uses TRBV6-1 and TRBJ1-2; maybe TRBD1 (6 bases). Germline CDR1 reads MNHNS; CDR2 reads SASEGT. Deletions cut 7 bases from V and 5 bases from J, with 14 bases between. The CDR3 loop spans 13 amino acids. The CDR3 protein is CASTQTGSYGYTF. In DNA form, the CDR3 reads TGTGCCAGCACCCAGACAGGCAGTTATGGCTACACCTTC.

In this sample, this clonotype turned up a few times. This chain uses TRBV7-2 with TRBJ2-1; 10 bases fit TRBD1. The CDR3 length is 15 residues. The germline V gene encodes CDR1 SGHTA and CDR2 FQGNSA. Trimming took 5 bases from V and 6 from J; bases not matched to a gene: 7. CDR3 bases: TGTGCCAGCAGCCCTTTTAGGACAGGGGGCAATGAGCAGTTCTTC. This translates into CASSPFRTGGNEQFF.

This chain links TRBV5-6 with TRBJ2-7; 7 positions match TRBD2. The J call may be faulty, since TRBJ2-5 better matches the DNA end. The germline V gene encodes CDR1 SGHDT and CDR2 YYEEEE. This CDR3 has 15 amino acids. The CDR3 loop reads CASSLVAGATETQYF. The CDR3 coding sequence is TGTGCCAGCAGCTTGGTTGCGGGAGCGACGGAGACCCAGTACTTC.

The chain recombines TRBV29-1 with TRBJ2-5; D ambiguous. With 1 base removed from V and 4 bases from J, the gap between germline ends came to 10 bases. Per the germline V gene, CDR1 is SQVTM and CDR2 is ANQGSEA. There are 13 residues in the CDR3. CDR3 DNA sequence: TGCAGCGTTGAAGGGCTAGTGGGAGAGACCCAGTACTTC. Translating gives CSVEGLVGETQYF.

The chain is built from TRBV15 and TRBJ2-1, with 10 bases that match TRBD2. Trimming cost V 2 bases and J 11 bases; bases outside gene matches: 3. The CDR3 totals 13 residues. CDR1 LNHNV and CDR2 YYDKDF come from the germline V gene (reference sequence). CDR3: CATSRSGGVKQFF. The CDR3 nucleotides read TGTGCCACCAGCAGAAGCGGGGGGGTTAAGCAGTTCTTC.

The chain uses TRBV12-3 or TRBV12-4 and TRBJ2-5; D may be TRBD1 (5 bases). CDR3 length: 19 residues. Between the trimmed V and J ends, which lost 0 bases and 5 bases, there was a span of 25 bases. The CDR3: CASSLALVDTAQSGETQYF. The CDR3 nucleotides read TGTGCCAGCAGTTTAGCGTTGGTGGATACGGCTCAGTCAGGGGAGACCCAGTACTTC.

The chain uses TRBV28 and TRBJ2-7; D might be TRBD1 or TRBD2, each matching 6 bases. Trimming left V 3 bases short and J 0 bases short, with 18 bases between. Germline loops: CDR1 MDHEN, CDR2 SYDVKM. CDR3 length equals 17 residues. Here the CDR3 reads CASSLPGAGLGSYEQYF. CDR3 bases: TGTGCCAGCAGTTTGCCGGGGGCAGGGTTGGGCTCCTACGAGCAGTACTTC.

The table lists this clonotype with many counts. V gene TRBV29-1 combines with J gene TRBJ2-4; D might be TRBD1 (6 bases). Judging by the DNA end, TRBJ2-7 fits better; the J call may be wrong. The CDR3 covers 11 residues. CDR1 is SQVTM and CDR2 is ANQGSEA in the germline V gene. CDR3 sequence reads: CSAGTLYEQYF. The CDR3 region has the DNA TGCAGCGCTGGGACACTGTACGAGCAGTACTTC.

The genes are TRBV11-2 and TRBJ2-1, with D perhaps assigned TRBD1 or TRBD2 (6 bases each). Per germline, CDR1 SGHAT and CDR2 FQNNGV. The CDR3 spans 15 residues. With 5 bases removed from V and 4 bases from J, the gap between germline ends came to 15 bases. The CDR3 reads CASSPTGAGYNEQFF. In nucleotides, the CDR3 is TGTGCCAGCAGCCCCACGGGGGCGGGATACAATGAGCAGTTCTTC.

V gene TRBV10-3 combines with J gene TRBJ2-3, with 10 bases identical to TRBD2. The CDR3 sequence is 15 residues long. CDR1 and CDR2 from the germline V gene are ENHRY and SYGVKD. After removal of 6 bases from V and 4 bases from J, the junction contained 7 bases not matched to a gene. CDR3 in DNA: TGTGCCATCAGAGATTCCACTAGCGGGGCAGATACGCAGTATTTT. Its protein is CAIRDSTSGADTQYF.

V usage is TRBV4-1 and J usage is TRBJ2-2; D is uncertain. V dropped 0 bases and J dropped 7 bases, with 6 bases sitting between them. The CDR3 spans 13 residues. The germline V gene encodes CDR1 MGHRA and CDR2 YSYEKL. CDR3 DNA: TGCGCCAGCAGCCAAGAGGGGATCGGGGAGCTGTTTTTT. This codes for CASSQEGIGELFF.

The chain is built from TRBV7-9 and TRBJ2-6; D gene uncertain. The germline V gene encodes CDR1 SEHNR and CDR2 FQNEAQ (reference sequence). The CDR3 has 18 residues. Trimming pared 5 bases from V and 0 bases from J, leaving 17 bases between. CDR3 residues: CASSPPGWLGSGANVLTF. The CDR3 nucleotides are TGTGCCAGCAGCCCTCCCGGATGGCTAGGCTCTGGGGCCAACGTCCTGACTTTC.

This clonotype showed up just a few times. The chain recombines TRBV5-6 with TRBJ2-5; D might be TRBD2 (7 bases). There are 16 residues in the CDR3. Trimming removed 8 bases from V and 3 bases from J, with 23 bases in between. CDR1 SGHDT and CDR2 YYEEEE come from the germline V gene. The CDR3, as DNA: TGTGCCAGTAGCCAAGAAGCGGGACACTTGGAAGAGACCCAGTACTTC. It encodes CASSQEAGHLEETQYF.

The genes are TRBV27 and TRBJ2-7; no definite D call. The J call may not be correct, given that the DNA end is closer to TRBJ2-5. CDR1 and CDR2 from the germline V gene are MNHEY and SMNVEV (reference sequence). This CDR3 region has 12 residues. CDR3 region: CASSLSGQTQYF. DNA for the CDR3: TGTGCCAGCAGTTTATCAGGGCAGACCCAGTACTTC.

The chain links TRBV11-2 to TRBJ1-6; TRBD1 matches 8 bases. Germline CDR1 and CDR2: SGHAT and FQNNGV. The CDR3 sequence is 14 residues long. Trimming took 5 bases from V and 7 from J; bases not matched to a gene: 4. CDR3 protein: CASSPWDRNSPLHF. The CDR3 DNA is TGTGCCAGCAGCCCCTGGGACAGGAATTCACCCCTCCACTTT. Combining the CDR3 with reference TRBV11-2 and TRBJ1-6 gives the whole variable domain EAGVAQSPRYKIIEKRQSVAFWCNPISGHATLYWYQQILGQGPKLLIQFQNNGVVDDSQLPKDRFSAERLKGVDSTLKIQPAKLEDSAVYLCASSPWDRNSPLHFGNGTRLTVT.

The V call is TRBV29-1, the J call TRBJ1-2, with no clear D. CDR1 and CDR2 from the germline V gene are SQVTM and ANQGSEA. The CDR3 contains 13 residues. V was pared by 1 base and J by 5 bases, with 11 bases between. This CDR3 is CSVEGSRGYGYTF. Written as DNA, the CDR3 is TGCAGCGTTGAAGGGTCGCGGGGTTATGGCTACACCTTC.